A single sample gave rise to the 11 T cell receptor beta chains below, sequenced in a study of shared clonotypes between healthy human individuals. Naive CD8 isolation took CD45RO-negative cells positively selected for CCR7 and excluded terminally differentiated effector memory CD45RA+ cells. TCRdb's table, derived via immunoSEQ multiplex PCR, lists solely in-frame clones and lacks some. The repertoire includes 2 million to 2.5 million clones, roughly 94% of them detected once, and roughly 1% sits in the top ten. Material for sequencing was naive CD8+ T cells sorted from blood. These receptor sequences come from a man aged 18 to 35 in good health.

The J gene is TRBJ1-1, the V gene TRBV2, with D hard to call. CDR1 is SNHLY and CDR2 is FYNNEI in the germline V gene. V was pared by 2 bases and J by 6 bases, with 7 bases between. The CDR3 loop spans 12 amino acids. The CDR3 region has the DNA TGTGCCAGCAGTGAACTGTGGCCTGAAGCTTTCTTT. It is translated as CASSELWPEAFF.

This chain links TRBV13 with TRBJ2-7; tentatively, D is TRBD1 (6 bases). The ends were cut back, 1 base at V and 4 bases at J, with 11 bases in the middle. This CDR3 is built from 14 residues. CDR1 is PRHDT, CDR2 FYEKMQ, per germline (reference sequence). DNA for the CDR3: TGTGCCAGCAGCTTAGACAGGGTTGGGTACGAGCAGTACTTC. This encodes CASSLDRVGYEQYF.

Concerning this clone: Within the sample, other DNA sequences also encode this same CDR3. The chain links TRBV9 to TRBJ2-1; 16 nucleotides align to TRBD2. V was pared by 3 bases and J by 7 bases, with 1 base of the junction left unmatched. CDR1 and CDR2 from the germline V gene are SGDLS and YYNGEE. The CDR3 loop spans 15 amino acids. CDR3 sequence (DNA): TGTGCCAGCAGCGCGGGACTAGCGGGAGGGAATGAGCAGTTCTTC. This translates into CASSAGLAGGNEQFF.

CDR3 amino acids: CASSSRLAGEQYF. In DNA, the CDR3 is TGTGCCAGCAGCTCCCGTTTAGCAGGGGAACAGTACTTC. This rearrangement joins TRBV11-2 to TRBJ2-7, with D perhaps matching TRBD1 (6 bases). The germline gives CDR1 SGHAT, CDR2 FQNNGV. The ends were cut back, 4 bases at V and 10 bases at J, with 17 bases in the middle. The CDR3 runs to 13 residues.

This clone was recorded once. This sequence joins TRBV13 and TRBJ1-1; D may be TRBD1 (6 bases). Germline CDR1 reads PRHDT; CDR2 reads FYEKMQ (reference sequence). The CDR3 is 15 amino acids. V gave up 6 bases and J gave up 6 bases, with 20 bases separating them. CDR3 amino acids: CASSVRGGEFPEAFF. The CDR3 region has the DNA TGTGCCAGCAGTGTAAGGGGGGGCGAGTTTCCTGAAGCTTTCTTT.

J is TRBJ2-1 and V is TRBV2; TRBD2 agrees at 9 bases. CDR1 and CDR2 from the germline V gene are SNHLY and FYNNEI. With V trimmed by 2 bases and J by 2 bases, 4 bases remained unmatched. The CDR3 sequence is 16 residues long. The CDR3 spells CASSEKAGGAYNEQFF. The DNA for the CDR3 is TGTGCCAGCAGTGAAAAGGCGGGAGGGGCCTACAATGAGCAGTTCTTC.

This clone was recorded only once. The sample carries other DNA sequences with the same CDR3. The chain recombines TRBV6-5 with TRBJ2-7; D unresolved. Trimming removed 2 bases at V and 0 bases at J, with 11 bases between. The CDR3 loop spans 15 amino acids. Germline loops: CDR1 MNHEY, CDR2 SVGAGI. The CDR3 spells CASSYGGESSYEQYF. In DNA, the CDR3 is TGTGCCAGCAGTTACGGTGGGGAAAGCTCCTACGAGCAGTACTTC.

This rearrangement joins TRBV19 to TRBJ2-1; D uncertain. CDR1 is LNHDA, CDR2 SQIVND, per germline (reference sequence). The CDR3 totals 18 residues. V was trimmed by 11 bases and J by 5 bases, leaving 31 bases between them. The CDR3 spells CAAKSTGPARVDDNEQFF. CDR3 in DNA: TGTGCCGCAAAGTCGACCGGCCCCGCCCGTGTCGACGACAATGAGCAGTTCTTC.

In its sample, this clone was seen a few times. The V call is TRBV12-5, the J call TRBJ1-4; weak D call: TRBD1 (5 bases). Trimming left V 0 bases short and J 11 bases short, with 19 bases between. The germline gives CDR1 LGHNT, CDR2 FRNRAP. The CDR3 loop spans 16 amino acids. CDR3 region: CASGLVVGQGGGKLFF. The DNA for the CDR3 is TGTGCTAGTGGTTTGGTAGTTGGGCAGGGTGGTGGTAAACTGTTTTTT.

This chain joins TRBV27 and TRBJ1-5; 8 positions match TRBD1. The CDR3 sequence is 14 residues long. CDR1 and CDR2 (germline): MNHEY, SMNVEV (reference sequence). The V and J ends lost 4 bases and 5 bases, in that order; junction bases with no gene match: 4. DNA of the CDR3: TGTGCCAGCAGTTACCGACAGGGGTATCAGCCCCAGCATTTT. Translation: CASSYRQGYQPQHF.

The rearrangement joins TRBV6-1 to TRBJ2-3, with 11 bases aligning to TRBD2. The CDR3 is 15 residues long. V trimming: 4 bases; J trimming: 2 bases; junction bases outside the gene matches: 2. From germline, CDR1 is MNHNS and CDR2 SASEGT. CDR3 bases: TGTGCCAGCAGTGGACTAGCGGGGTACACAGATACGCAGTATTTT. Translation gives CASSGLAGYTDTQYF.